This TCR beta chain is drawn from a study of T cell repertoires in cytomegalovirus infection. Study outcomes and limitations: What dominated the ex vivo response were HLA-C-restricted CMV-specific TCR beta clonotypes.

CDR3 length equals 19 residues. With V trimmed by 1 base and J by 3 bases, 16 bases remained unmatched. Germline CDR1 reads SGHTA; CDR2 reads FQGNSA. This clonotype was seen ten or more times. The antigen is unknown. One entry per CDR3 protein results from TCRdb running MiXCR on the reads. The table records around 450,000 distinct CDR3 sequences, 11% of them present only once. The sample was PBMCs. The sequence was collected from a human donor in good health (CMV status not recorded). Some clones in this sample may be carry-over from other donors' samples. The chain joins TRBV7-2 to TRBJ1-2; 8 nucleotides align to TRBD1. CDR3 protein: CASSLGTDQGAQRDYGYTF. The CDR3 DNA is TGTGCCAGCAGCTTAGGAACGGATCAGGGGGCGCAAAGGGACTATGGCTACACCTTC. Filled out from reference TRBV7-2 and TRBJ1-2, the complete variable domain reads GAGVSQSPSNKVTEKGKDVELRCDPISGHTALYWYRQSLGQGLEFLIYFQGNSAPDKSGLPSDRFSAERTGGSVSTLTIQRTQQEDSAVYLCASSLGTDQGAQRDYGYTFGSGTRLTVV.